The source of this T cell receptor (beta chain) is a study of technical replicates of blood from several donors. Assay used: immunoSEQ multiplex PCR; TCRdb lists only in-frame clones, some missing. The data contain more than 50,000 clones, just under 90% of them seen just once; the ten biggest clones take up about 5%. CDR1 is SNHLY, CDR2 FYNNEI, per germline. V was clipped by 2 bases and J by 4 bases, with 8 bases between them. The CDR3 loop spans 13 amino acids. Specimen: PBMCs. This clonotype was sampled from a human donor in good health. Some clones in this sample may be carry-over from other donors' samples. The chain combines TRBV2 with TRBJ1-2, with D tentatively TRBD1 (5 bases). CDR3 bases: TGTGCCAGCAGTGAAATCCAGGGCTATGGCTACACCTTC. This sequence encodes CASSEIQGYGYTF.